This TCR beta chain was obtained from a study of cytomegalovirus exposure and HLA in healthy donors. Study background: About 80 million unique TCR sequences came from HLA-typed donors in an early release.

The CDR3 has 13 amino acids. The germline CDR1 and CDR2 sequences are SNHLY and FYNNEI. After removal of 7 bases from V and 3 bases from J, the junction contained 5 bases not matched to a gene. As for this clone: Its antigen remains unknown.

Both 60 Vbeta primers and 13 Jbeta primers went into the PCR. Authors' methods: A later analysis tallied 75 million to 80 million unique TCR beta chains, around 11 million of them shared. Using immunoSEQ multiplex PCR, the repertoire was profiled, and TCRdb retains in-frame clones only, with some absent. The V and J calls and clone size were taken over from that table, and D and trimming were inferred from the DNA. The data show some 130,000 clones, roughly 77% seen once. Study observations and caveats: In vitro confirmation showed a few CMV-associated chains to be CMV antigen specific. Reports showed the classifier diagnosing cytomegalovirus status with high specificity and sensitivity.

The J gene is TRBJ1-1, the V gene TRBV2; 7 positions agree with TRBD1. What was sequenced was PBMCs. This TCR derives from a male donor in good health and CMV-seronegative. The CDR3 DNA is TGTGCCAGCATAGGACAGGCGGACACTGAAGCTTTCTTT. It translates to CASIGQADTEAFF.